This passage covers 27 T cell receptor beta chains from one sample sequenced in a study of blood T cell repertoires in COVID-19. Profiled with immunoSEQ multiplex PCR; TCRdb holds only in-frame clones, not every one. The data contain around 450,000 clones, about nine tenths of them singletons. Sequencing was carried out using PBMCs or T cells enriched from blood (not recorded which). Every receptor here comes from a woman in her late teens or twenties who had recovered from COVID-19.

This sequence joins TRBV9 and TRBJ2-1; 10 bases match TRBD2. V dropped 2 bases and J dropped 5; count of bases not matched to a gene: 7. The V gene's germline CDR1 is SGDLS and CDR2 YYNGEE. This CDR3 is 16 amino acids long. CDR3 amino acids: CASSVSISGGNNEQFF. The CDR3 DNA is TGTGCCAGCAGCGTGTCTATTAGCGGGGGGAACAATGAGCAGTTCTTC.

The gene calls are TRBV4-1 and TRBJ2-7; D call uncertain. V dropped 0 bases and J dropped 1 base, with 7 bases sitting between them. Per the germline V gene, CDR1 is MGHRA and CDR2 is YSYEKL. This CDR3 region has 14 residues. The DNA of the CDR3 is TGCGCCAGCAGCCAAGAAAGGCGGTCCTACGAGCAGTACTTC. It is translated as CASSQERRSYEQYF.

The chain is built from TRBV7-2 and TRBJ1-2, with TRBD1 matching over 7 bases. The germline V gene encodes CDR1 SGHTA and CDR2 FQGNSA. V shed 8 bases, J shed 6 bases, and the junction held 6 bases outside the gene matches. The CDR3 length is 12 residues. The CDR3 loop is CASQGVRHGYTF. The CDR3, as DNA: TGTGCCAGCCAGGGGGTTCGCCATGGCTACACCTTC.

V is TRBV12-3 or TRBV12-4 and J is TRBJ1-1, with TRBD1 matching over 8 bases. The CDR3 has 12 residues. V shed 8 bases, J shed 4 bases, and the junction held 3 bases outside the gene matches. CDR3 DNA sequence: TGTGCCAGCGGACAGGGTTCCACTGAAGCTTTCTTT. Its protein product is CASGQGSTEAFF.

The chain couples TRBV5-4 to TRBJ2-7, with D unresolved. Germline CDR1 reads SGHNT; CDR2 reads YYREEE (reference sequence). This CDR3 is 12 amino acids long. V lost 3 bases and J lost 1, with 5 bases in between. The CDR3 loop reads CASSSLSYEQYF. The CDR3 DNA reads TGTGCCAGCAGCTCCCTTTCCTACGAGCAGTACTTC. Filled out from reference TRBV5-4 and TRBJ2-7, the complete variable domain reads ETGVTQSPTHLIKTRGQQVTLRCSSQSGHNTVSWYQQALGQGPQFIFQYYREEENGRGNFPPRFSGLQFPNYSSELNVNALELDDSALYLCASSSLSYEQYFGPGTRLTVT.

The chain has TRBV7-2 and TRBJ2-7; 11 nucleotides align to TRBD2. With 1 base clipped from V and 3 bases from J, the junction kept 8 bases outside the gene matches. Looked up from germline, CDR1 is SGHTA and CDR2 is FQGNSA. This CDR3 has 17 amino acids. Here the CDR3 reads CASSLGLAGGERYEQYF. Here the CDR3 DNA reads TGTGCCAGCAGCTTAGGTCTAGCGGGGGGCGAACGCTACGAGCAGTACTTC.

The CDR3 nucleotides read TGTGCCATCAGTGGTCTTAACTATGGCTACACCTTC. This gives the protein CAISGLNYGYTF. The rearrangement joins TRBV10-3 to TRBJ1-2; D is unresolved. Trimming left V 4 bases short and J 1 base short, with 4 bases between. The CDR3 covers 12 residues. Per the germline V gene, CDR1 is ENHRY and CDR2 is SYGVKD.

The chain uses TRBV28 and TRBJ1-5, with D perhaps matching TRBD1 (5 bases). Germline lookup yields CDR1 MDHEN and CDR2 SYDVKM. The CDR3 covers 16 residues. Between the trimmed V and J ends, which lost 5 bases and 1 base, there was a span of 15 bases. CDR3 coding DNA: TGTGCCAGCAGTCCCTCCGGGGGTTTGAGCAATCAGCCCCAGCATTTT. Its protein product is CASSPSGGLSNQPQHF.

This chain joins TRBV28 and TRBJ1-5; 8 bases line up with TRBD1. Trimming at V came to 4 bases and at J to 6 bases, leaving 8 bases not matched to a gene. Germline V gene lookup returns CDR1 MDHEN and CDR2 SYDVKM. The CDR3 runs to 15 residues. The CDR3 coding sequence is TGTGCCAGCAGTTCGTTGGGGGACAGGAGTCAGCCCCAGCATTTT. It is translated as CASSSLGDRSQPQHF. The complete variable domain, with remaining parts taken from reference TRBV28 and TRBJ1-5, reads DVKVTQSSRYLVKRTGEKVFLECVQDMDHENMFWYRQDPGLGLRLIYFSYDVKMKEKGDIPEGYSVSREKKERFSLILESASTNQTSMYLCASSSLGDRSQPQHFGDGTRLSIL.

The rearrangement links TRBV30 to TRBJ2-2; unclear D gene. Trimming left V 1 base short and J 1 base short, with 13 bases between. This CDR3 has 16 amino acids. Germline V lookup: CDR1 GTSNPN, CDR2 SVGIG (reference sequence). DNA for the CDR3: TGTGCCTGGAGTGCCCCCTTGGCCTTGAACACCGGGGAGCTGTTTTTT. It codes for CAWSAPLALNTGELFF.

The chain couples TRBV19 to TRBJ1-2; 10 bases match TRBD1. Germline CDR1 reads LNHDA; CDR2 reads SQIVND (reference sequence). The CDR3 is 14 amino acids. Germline trimming cut 7 bases from V and 8 bases from J; bases unmatched to any gene: 10. As DNA, the CDR3 is TGTGCCAGTAATGGGGACAGGGGACTTTTAGGCTACACCTTC. As protein: CASNGDRGLLGYTF. Full variable domain (missing parts from reference TRBV19 and TRBJ1-2): DGGITQSPKYLFRKEGQNVTLSCEQNLNHDAMYWYRQDPGQGLRLIYYSQIVNDFQKGDIAEGYSVSREKKESFPLTVTSAQKNPTAFYLCASNGDRGLLGYTFGSGTRLTVV.

This chain links TRBV14 with TRBJ2-7; D is unresolved. V shed 1 base and J shed 4 bases, with 14 bases lying between them. CDR1 and CDR2 from the germline V gene are SGHDN and FVKESK. CDR3 length: 15 amino acids. CDR3 protein: CASSQVRELPYEQYF. CDR3 DNA sequence: TGTGCCAGCAGCCAAGTAAGAGAGTTGCCATACGAGCAGTACTTC.

Only a few counts were recorded for this clone. In nucleotides, the CDR3 is TGTGCCAGCAGCCCTGACCCGGGACAGATCTATGGCTACACCTTC. Protein: CASSPDPGQIYGYTF. The chain employs TRBV5-4 and TRBJ1-2; 7 bases map to TRBD1. The CDR3 length is 15 residues. CDR1 is SGHNT and CDR2 is YYREEE in the germline V gene (reference sequence). The junction had 10 bases not matched to a gene; V was cut back by 4 bases and J by 4 bases.

The chain recombines TRBV7-9 with TRBJ1-3; 9 bases map to TRBD1. The CDR3 is 14 residues long. CDR1 SEHNR and CDR2 FQNEAQ come from the germline V gene (reference sequence). V lost 5 bases, J lost 4 bases, and 3 bases stayed unmatched. The DNA of the CDR3 is TGTGCCAGCAGCCCCGGGACAGGGGGAAACACCATATATTTT. Protein product: CASSPGTGGNTIYF.

The chain joins TRBV6-5 to TRBJ2-7, with a weak D call TRBD1 (6 bases). V was clipped by 6 bases and J by 5 bases, with 17 bases between them. The CDR3 runs 14 residues. The germline V gene has CDR1 MNHEY and CDR2 SVGAGI. The CDR3, as DNA: TGTGCCAGCAGCCTATTCAGGGGAAATAACGAGCAGTACTTC. Translated, it gives CASSLFRGNNEQYF.

The J gene is TRBJ1-2, the V gene TRBV30; possible D gene TRBD1, 6 bases. The V end lost 0 bases, the J end lost 5 bases, and 13 bases lay between the germline ends. From germline, CDR1 is GTSNPN and CDR2 SVGIG (reference sequence). This CDR3 is built from 14 residues. CDR3 amino acids: CAWSVRHREYGYTF. DNA for the CDR3: TGTGCCTGGAGTGTAAGGCACAGGGAATATGGCTACACCTTC.

V gene TRBV5-1 combines with J gene TRBJ1-3; the D is unclear. The germline CDR1 and CDR2 sequences are SGHRS and YFSETQ. With 0 bases removed from V and 2 bases from J, the gap between germline ends came to 9 bases. This CDR3 region has 15 residues. The CDR3 loop is CASSLGGETGNTIYF. The DNA for the CDR3 is TGCGCCAGCAGCTTGGGCGGAGAAACTGGAAACACCATATATTTT.

The gene calls are TRBV28 and TRBJ1-2; TRBD1 might be the D (5 bases). V lost 1 base, J lost 8 bases, and 14 bases lay in between. This CDR3 is 14 amino acids long. Germline values: CDR1 MDHEN, CDR2 SYDVKM. The chain's CDR3 is CASSLLSARGGYTF. The CDR3 DNA reads TGTGCCAGCAGTTTATTATCGGCGCGGGGGGGCTACACCTTC.

The gene calls are TRBV28 and TRBJ1-2; maybe TRBD1 (5 bases). CDR1 is MDHEN, CDR2 SYDVKM, per germline. The CDR3 extends over 13 amino acids. Trimming removed 7 bases from V and 3 bases from J, with 12 bases in between. CDR3 amino acids: CASTGPQDYGYTF. In nucleotides, the CDR3 is TGTGCCAGCACAGGGCCCCAGGACTATGGCTACACCTTC.

On this clone: The junction and the germline gene differ at one end; a read error may be behind it. This rearrangement joins TRBV29-1 to TRBJ2-3; 7 positions match TRBD1. Per germline, CDR1 SQVTM and CDR2 ANQGSEA. The CDR3 has 8 amino acids. The CDR3: CSAPDRVF. CDR3 nucleotide sequence: TGCAGCGCCCCTGACAGGGTTTTT.

This clone has more than one count but fewer than ten. This chain links TRBV7-8 with TRBJ2-5; TRBD1 agrees at 10 bases. CDR1 is SGHVS, CDR2 FQNEAQ, per germline. The CDR3 length is 12 residues. V lost 8 bases, J lost 3 bases, and 0 bases stayed unmatched. CDR3 region: CASGQGEETQYF. CDR3 DNA: TGTGCCAGCGGACAGGGGGAAGAGACCCAGTACTTC.

This chain links TRBV3-1 (or the pseudogene TRBV3-2) with TRBJ1-3; D not resolved. V lost 0 bases and J 4 bases, leaving 10 bases between the germline ends. Germline loops: CDR1 LGHDT, CDR2 YNNKEL (reference sequence). This CDR3 is built from 15 residues. Here the CDR3 DNA reads TGTGCCAGCAGCCAAGATGCGTCTATCGGAAACACCATATATTTT. Translation gives CASSQDASIGNTIYF.

This rearrangement joins TRBV5-1 to TRBJ1-2; TRBD1 matches at 7 bases. Trimming cost V 2 bases and J 3 bases; bases outside gene matches: 13. The CDR3 length is 17 residues. The germline V gene has CDR1 SGHRS and CDR2 YFSETQ. In DNA form, the CDR3 reads TGCGCCAGCAGCTTCCTTGCTTCAGGGGGTGGGGACTATGGCTACACCTTC. The encoded protein is CASSFLASGGGDYGYTF.

The J gene is TRBJ1-2, the V gene TRBV12-3 or TRBV12-4; no firm D call. V was pared by 6 bases and J by 6 bases, with 14 bases between. The CDR3 length is 13 residues. The CDR3 sequence is CASSLAPRDGYTF. In DNA, the CDR3 is TGTGCCAGCAGCCTGGCCCCCCGGGATGGCTACACCTTC.

The chain links TRBV7-9 to TRBJ2-7, with 8 bases aligning to TRBD2. V gave up 3 bases and J gave up 6 bases; unmatched junction bases: 10. The CDR3 contains 15 residues. The germline CDR1 and CDR2 sequences are SEHNR and FQNEAQ (reference sequence). Written as DNA, the CDR3 is TGTGCCAGCAGCTTCTCGGCTAGCGGGCCTACCGAGCAGTACTTC. Translating gives CASSFSASGPTEQYF.

The chain is built from TRBV19 and TRBJ1-3; D gene unclear. With 6 bases removed from V and 15 bases from J, the gap between germline ends came to 12 bases. The CDR3 loop spans 10 amino acids. CDR1 and CDR2 from the germline V gene are LNHDA and SQIVND (reference sequence). The CDR3 DNA is TGTGCCAGTAGCGACGGACGGGAATATTTT. Translation gives CASSDGREYF.

This clone came up once. This chain joins TRBV19 and TRBJ1-1, with TRBD1 matching over 7 bases. Germline V CDR1 and CDR2: LNHDA, SQIVND (reference sequence). The V and J ends lost 8 bases and 2 bases, in that order; junction bases with no gene match: 5. This CDR3 has 13 residues. The CDR3 loop is CASSGQVNTEAFF. The CDR3 DNA follows: TGTGCCAGTTCAGGACAGGTTAACACTGAAGCTTTCTTT.